A single sample is the source of the 9 T cell receptor beta chains below, sequenced in a study of cytomegalovirus exposure and HLA in healthy donors. The PCR used 60 Vbeta and 13 Jbeta primers. Method: immunoSEQ multiplex PCR; TCRdb's copy keeps in-frame clones and lacks some. The table shows 150,000 to 200,000 clones, with 80% to 90% occurring only once. The sequenced sample was PBMCs. Every receptor here comes from a girl aged 2 to 9 in good health and CMV-seropositive.

This clone was seen only a few times. Because the CDR3 is missing its conserved closing phenylalanine or tryptophan, this is likely a read error. The limits of the CDR3 on the DNA are not certain, so only TCRdb's listed CDR3 is given. This chain uses TRBV19 with TRBJ1-1. Termini included, the CDR3 measures 11 amino acids. CDR1 LNHDA and CDR2 SQIVND come from the germline V gene (reference sequence). The chain's CDR3 is CASSKGGLGSV.

The chain carries TRBV5-1 and TRBJ2-1; TRBD2 matches at 11 bases. V lost 1 base, J lost 0 bases, and 6 bases stayed unmatched. This CDR3 is 18 amino acids long. CDR1 and CDR2 from the germline V gene are SGHRS and YFSETQ. CDR3 bases: TGCGCCAGCAGCTTGACGGTTCTAGCGGGAGGCTCCTACAATGAGCAGTTCTTC. Amino acid sequence: CASSLTVLAGGSYNEQFF.

This CDR3 is CASSIFGRPRGTEAFF. CDR3 DNA: TGTGCCAGTAGTATATTCGGCAGGCCACGCGGGACTGAAGCTTTCTTT. The chain combines TRBV19 with TRBJ1-1, with unresolved D. The CDR3 has 16 amino acids. Trimming removed 2 bases from V and 5 bases from J, with 18 bases in between. Germline V gene lookup returns CDR1 LNHDA and CDR2 SQIVND (reference sequence).

The rearrangement uses TRBV27 and TRBJ2-1, with 10 positions matching TRBD2. The CDR3 runs 14 residues. The ends lost 7 bases at V and 6 bases at J; junction bases unmatched: 6. Looked up from germline, CDR1 is MNHEY and CDR2 is SMNVEV (reference sequence). Written as DNA, the CDR3 is TGTGCCAGCACCACGGGACTAGCGAGCAATGAGCAGTTCTTC. This gives the protein CASTTGLASNEQFF.

The rearrangement uses TRBV5-8 and TRBJ2-7, with D possibly matching TRBD1 (6 bases). This CDR3 spans 12 amino acids. Trimming took 4 bases from V and 4 from J, leaving 9 bases between them. CDR1 and CDR2 from the germline V gene are SGHTS and YDEGEE. The CDR3: CASSRTGYEQYF. CDR3 bases: TGTGCCAGCAGCCGAACAGGGTACGAGCAGTACTTC.

The V call is TRBV10-3, the J call TRBJ1-1; weak D call: TRBD1 (5 bases). Germline V gives CDR1 ENHRY, CDR2 SYGVKD. V was pared by 8 bases and J by 4 bases, with 17 bases between. The CDR3 extends over 14 amino acids. CDR3 loop: CAIWRGISGTEAFF. The CDR3, as DNA: TGTGCCATCTGGAGGGGCATTTCGGGCACTGAAGCTTTCTTT.

The gene calls are TRBV10-3 and TRBJ2-1; D uncertain. Germline V gives CDR1 ENHRY, CDR2 SYGVKD. This CDR3 contains 13 residues. V was pared by 8 bases and J by 5 bases, with 13 bases between. Here the CDR3 DNA reads TGTGCCATCCGTTCCCCCTCAGACAATGAGCAGTTCTTC. Protein: CAIRSPSDNEQFF.

V is TRBV6-5 and J is TRBJ2-5, with TRBD1 as a possible D gene (6 bases). TRBJ2-7 explains the end of the DNA better; the J call may be wrong. From germline, CDR1 is MNHEY and CDR2 SVGAGI. This CDR3 comprises 13 residues. The CDR3 here is CAKSGTHSYEQYF. CDR3 sequence (DNA): TGTGCCAAATCCGGGACACACTCCTACGAGCAGTACTTC.

This chain uses TRBV7-2 with TRBJ1-1; D is unclear. This CDR3 spans 13 amino acids. V shed 2 bases and J shed 5 bases, with 9 bases lying between them. From germline, CDR1 is SGHTA and CDR2 FQGNSA. This chain's CDR3 is CASSLTGGTEAFF. CDR3 in DNA: TGTGCCAGCAGCTTAACCGGAGGAACTGAAGCTTTCTTT.